What follows is one TCR beta chain and its context. TCRdb's copy holds only in-frame clones and misses some; the assay was immunoSEQ multiplex PCR. The sample has under 300,000 clones, 65% to 85% seen once. Germline V gene data show CDR1 as SGDLS and CDR2 as YYNGEE. The V end lost 0 bases, the J end lost 1 base, and 9 bases lay between the germline ends. The CDR3 is 15 amino acids. The sample belongs to a study of blood T cell repertoires in COVID-19. Sequencing was done on a sample of peripheral blood. The receptor was derived from a woman aged 40 to 50 with active or convalescent COVID-19. The chain recombines TRBV9 with TRBJ2-3; maybe TRBD1 (5 bases). The CDR3 sequence is CASSVGLGGTDTQYF. The CDR3 bases are TGTGCCAGCAGCGTAGGGCTAGGGGGCACAGATACGCAGTATTTT.